This entry concerns a single T cell receptor (beta chain). In each case, RNA was isolated and then reverse transcribed into cDNA as the sequencing template. Sequenced by immunoSEQ multiplex PCR; TCRdb stores in-frame clones only, minus some. The table records around 160,000 clones, 85% to 90% of them present only once. Germline loops: CDR1 MNHEY, CDR2 SVGAGI. CDR3 length equals 12 residues. Trimming took off 6 bases at V and 4 bases at J, with 9 bases between the two ends. The record originates from a study of CD8+ T cells in alopecia areata. Sequences were derived from CD8+ T cells sorted from blood, sampled at week 0. The chain combines TRBV6-5 with TRBJ1-2; tentative D call: TRBD1 (5 bases). The receptor was derived from a human donor with alopecia areata. CDR3 in amino acids: CASRDISYGYTF. The CDR3 DNA reads TGTGCCAGCAGGGACATTTCCTATGGCTACACCTTC.